One and the same sample provided the 18 T cell receptor beta chains below, sequenced in a study of blood T cell repertoires in COVID-19 (dated by TCRdb to 2020 to 2022). The library was made by the immunoSEQ multiplex PCR assay. TCRdb obtained this table from immuneACCESS and retained in-frame rearrangements with V and J assigned. These tables miss some clones; where compared with another copy, unresolved V genes account for less than half of the shortfall, and the remainder is unexplained. The sample table records some 40,000 clones; 80% to 90% of these occur just once. In total, the top ten clones hold about 9.8% of the sample. The sample taken for sequencing was peripheral blood. The receptor source for this set is a human donor in a cohort sampled during active COVID-19.

The chain links TRBV5-6 to TRBJ1-2, with 8 bases fitting TRBD1. The CDR3 loop spans 13 amino acids. V was pared by 0 bases and J by 9 bases, with 4 bases of the junction left unmatched. The germline gives CDR1 SGHDT, CDR2 YYEEEE. The CDR3 reads CASSLVTGESYTF. For the CDR3, the DNA is TGTGCCAGCAGCTTGGTGACAGGGGAAAGCTACACCTTC.

The genes are TRBV3-1 (or the pseudogene TRBV3-2) and TRBJ2-7; 10 bases line up with TRBD2. The CDR3 has 16 amino acids. V dropped 4 bases and J dropped 2; count of bases not matched to a gene: 8. The V gene's germline CDR1 is LGHDT and CDR2 YNNKEL (reference sequence). The chain's CDR3 is CASSPGAGLATYEQYF. The CDR3 nucleotides are TGTGCCAGCAGCCCGGGGGCGGGACTAGCGACCTACGAGCAGTACTTC.

This chain connects TRBV7-6 to TRBJ2-1; 14 positions match TRBD2. With 5 bases clipped from V and 2 bases from J, the junction kept 11 bases outside the gene matches. The germline CDR1 and CDR2 sequences are SGHVS and FNYEAQ. There are 19 residues in the CDR3. CDR3 nucleotides: TGTGCCAGCAGCCAATTGGGACTAGCGGGAGTTAAAACCTACAATGAGCAGTTCTTC. Translating gives CASSQLGLAGVKTYNEQFF.

The chain links TRBV12-5 to TRBJ1-1; 7 positions agree with TRBD1. The CDR3 has 13 amino acids. Germline V lookup: CDR1 LGHNT, CDR2 FRNRAP. Trimming cost V 6 bases and J 3 bases; bases outside gene matches: 4. Here the CDR3 DNA reads TGTGCTAGTGGGGAAACAGGGGACACTGAAGCTTTCTTT. Its translation: CASGETGDTEAFF.

Details on this clone: The identical CDR3 is also encoded by other nucleotide sequences in the sample. The chain uses TRBV9 and TRBJ1-2, with D unclear. Germline V gene lookup returns CDR1 SGDLS and CDR2 YYNGEE. This CDR3 comprises 14 residues. V was cut by 3 bases and J by 0 bases, with 9 bases left in between. CDR3 sequence (DNA): TGTGCCAGCAGCGACCCAGGCTCTAACTATGGCTACACCTTC. This codes for CASSDPGSNYGYTF. The full variable domain, with the rest looked up from reference TRBV9 and TRBJ1-2, is DSGVTQTPKHLITATGQRVTLRCSPRSGDLSVYWYQQSLDQGLQFLIQYYNGEERAKGNILERFSAQQFPDLHSELNLSSLELGDSALYFCASSDPGSNYGYTFGSGTRLTVV.

This chain joins TRBV7-8 and TRBJ1-1; maybe TRBD1 (6 bases). This CDR3 contains 16 residues. The V and J ends lost 3 bases and 1 base respectively, with 15 bases between them. Looked up from germline, CDR1 is SGHVS and CDR2 is FQNEAQ. The CDR3, as DNA: TGTGCCAGCAGCTTTCTCTCGGGGGGCCCGAACACTGAAGCTTTCTTT. Protein sequence: CASSFLSGGPNTEAFF.

V gene TRBV9 combines with J gene TRBJ2-1; 10 bases are a match to TRBD2. CDR1 and CDR2 (germline): SGDLS, YYNGEE. Unmatched junction bases numbered 9, after V lost 0 bases and J lost 3 bases. The CDR3 contains 18 residues. CDR3 sequence: CASSVGLAGVRLYNEQFF. The CDR3 nucleotides read TGTGCCAGCAGCGTAGGGCTAGCGGGAGTGCGGCTCTACAATGAGCAGTTCTTC.

J is TRBJ1-1 and V is TRBV5-1, with D unclear. The germline CDR1 and CDR2 sequences are SGHRS and YFSETQ. CDR3 length: 14 amino acids. Trimming took off 0 bases at V and 1 base at J, with 7 bases between the two ends. CDR3 coding DNA: TGCGCCAGCAGCTTGGCTCCGGGGAACACTGAAGCTTTCTTT. Protein product: CASSLAPGNTEAFF.

The chain is built from TRBV30 and TRBJ2-2, with D maybe TRBD2 (5 bases). The germline gives CDR1 GTSNPN, CDR2 SVGIG (reference sequence). The CDR3 has 14 amino acids. The V and J ends lost 5 bases and 6 bases respectively, with 16 bases between them. The CDR3 loop is CAWRHLGVAGELFF. DNA of the CDR3: TGTGCCTGGCGACATCTCGGGGTCGCCGGGGAGCTGTTTTTT.

V gene TRBV4-2 combines with J gene TRBJ2-3; possibly TRBD2 for D (6 bases). Germline CDR1 LGHNA, CDR2 YNFKEQ. V lost 0 bases to trimming and J lost 2 bases, with 15 bases between them. The CDR3 is 17 residues long. Here the CDR3 DNA reads TGTGCCAGCAGCCAAGAGTTGGGGCGGGGCCTCACAGATACGCAGTATTTT. Protein sequence: CASSQELGRGLTDTQYF.

The rearrangement links TRBV24-1 to TRBJ2-3; TRBD1 is a possible D gene (6 bases). Trimming stripped 1 base from V and 2 bases from J, with 15 bases between. CDR1 and CDR2 (germline): KGHDR, SFDVKD. The CDR3 is 17 residues long. The CDR3 DNA is TGTGCCACCAGTGATTTTAAGGGACACGGAGACACAGATACGCAGTATTTT. Protein product: CATSDFKGHGDTDTQYF.

The genes are TRBV18 and TRBJ2-3; 10 bases agree with TRBD1. The CDR3 is 15 residues long. Germline lookup yields CDR1 KGHSH and CDR2 LQKENI. J gave up 3 bases and V 6 bases, and 6 bases lay outside the gene matches. CDR3 sequence (DNA): TGTGCCAGCTCGAGCGGGACAGGGGAGACAGATACGCAGTATTTT. This encodes CASSSGTGETDTQYF.

The rearrangement links TRBV5-4 to TRBJ2-3, with 10 bases aligning to TRBD2. The CDR3 sequence is 13 residues long. Unmatched junction bases numbered 3, after V lost 7 bases and J lost 4 bases. Germline values: CDR1 SGHNT, CDR2 YYREEE (reference sequence). Here the CDR3 reads CASGLAGADTQYF. In DNA form, the CDR3 reads TGTGCCAGCGGGCTAGCGGGAGCAGATACGCAGTATTTT.

This chain uses TRBV27 with TRBJ2-3, with 11 positions matching TRBD2. Germline CDR1 is MNHEY and CDR2 is SMNVEV (reference sequence). V was clipped by 1 base and J by 5 bases; unmatched bases: 5. There are 16 residues in the CDR3. The CDR3 region is CASSLYSGGAKDTQYF. DNA of the CDR3: TGTGCCAGCAGTTTATATAGCGGGGGGGCCAAAGATACGCAGTATTTT.

In this sample, this clone turned up once. The V and J genes are TRBV5-1 and TRBJ2-7; 7 bases line up with TRBD2. The V gene end was trimmed by 6 bases and the J gene end by 2 bases; junction bases not matched to a gene: 8. Germline V CDR1 and CDR2: SGHRS, YFSETQ. The CDR3 covers 14 residues. The CDR3 loop reads CASTRDYRTYEQYF. CDR3 bases: TGCGCCAGCACCCGGGACTATAGAACCTACGAGCAGTACTTC.

The V gene is TRBV9, the J gene TRBJ1-6; 7 bases align to TRBD1. This CDR3 contains 15 residues. J gave up 4 bases and V 1 base, and 2 bases lay outside the gene matches. The germline V gene encodes CDR1 SGDLS and CDR2 YYNGEE. The CDR3 DNA reads TGTGCCAGCAGCGTAACAGGGGATTATAATTCACCCCTCCACTTT. Protein: CASSVTGDYNSPLHF.

The chain joins TRBV3-1 (or the pseudogene TRBV3-2) to TRBJ1-5; no clear D gene. Germline V gene data show CDR1 as LGHDT and CDR2 as YNNKEL (reference sequence). V shed 0 bases and J shed 11 bases, with 14 bases lying between them. The CDR3 is made up of 14 amino acids. Here the CDR3 DNA reads TGTGCCAGCAGCCAAGATAATACGGTGCCGACCCAGCATTTT. Amino acid sequence: CASSQDNTVPTQHF.

The rearrangement uses TRBV23-1 and TRBJ1-3, with 8 bases lining up with TRBD1. TRBV23-1 is placed among ORFs of uncertain function. V was pared by 4 bases and J by 2 bases, with 16 bases of the junction left unmatched. This CDR3 has 19 amino acids. The CDR3 coding sequence is TGCGCCAGCAGTCCGTCCGGTCAGTCGGGACAGGACACTGGAAACACCATATATTTT. It yields the protein CASSPSGQSGQDTGNTIYF.